A single sample gave rise to the 20 T cell receptor beta chains below, sequenced in a study of human T cells and chemical hapten exposure. Noted time point: pre-sensitization, week 0. The treatment is: therapeutic diphenylcyclopropenone sensitization with weekly scalp DPC. Total RNA was extracted from unfractionated whole blood. TCRdb passed the RACE reads through MiXCR, listing each CDR3 protein once. The data show tens of thousands of distinct CDR3 sequences, approximately 9.5% seen once. The specimen was whole blood, collected in connection with sensitization to the hapten diphenylcyclopropenone (DPC). These receptors were collected from a woman aged 25 to 45 with alopecia areata. Some clones in this sample may be carry-over from other donors' samples.

This clonotype was counted a few times. CDR3 loop: CAIGASGGETQYF. In DNA, the CDR3 is TGTGCCATCGGGGCTAGCGGGGGTGAGACCCAGTACTTC. V usage is TRBV10-3 and J usage is TRBJ2-5; 10 bases align to TRBD2. Germline trimming cut 8 bases from V and 5 bases from J; bases unmatched to any gene: 5. Germline CDR1 reads ENHRY; CDR2 reads SYGVKD. This CDR3 comprises 13 residues.

The rearrangement joins TRBV19 to TRBJ1-1, with 8 nucleotides matching TRBD1. V dropped 6 bases and J dropped 4; count of bases not matched to a gene: 7. Germline assignment: CDR1 LNHDA and CDR2 SQIVND (reference sequence). This CDR3 spans 14 amino acids. DNA for the CDR3: TGTGCCAGTAGCACCGGGACAGGATCCACTGAAGCTTTCTTT. It codes for CASSTGTGSTEAFF.

In this sample, this clonotype turned up many times. The rearrangement links TRBV6-5 to TRBJ1-2; D is uncertain. Per the germline V gene, CDR1 is MNHEY and CDR2 is SVGAGI. Trimming cost V 4 bases and J 5 bases, with 29 bases left between them. The CDR3 is 19 residues long. The CDR3 spells CASSFQDALGTAGSYGYTF. The CDR3 region has the DNA TGTGCCAGCAGTTTCCAAGACGCGCTTGGAACAGCTGGATCTTATGGCTACACCTTC.

This clonotype was recorded a few times. The CDR3, as DNA: TGTGCCAGCAGCACCGCCCCAGGGAGCTCCTACGAGCAGTACTTC. It specifies CASSTAPGSSYEQYF. The chain carries TRBV5-4 and TRBJ2-7; D is tentatively TRBD1 or TRBD2 (5 bases each). Per the germline V gene, CDR1 is SGHNT and CDR2 is YYREEE (reference sequence). The CDR3 totals 15 residues. V shed 4 bases and J shed 0 bases, with 14 bases lying between them.

This clonotype was counted between two and nine times. The CDR3 DNA reads TGTGCCAGCAGCTTGGGGCCCACAGCGGGACGCCAAGAGACCCAGTACTTC. Translation: CASSLGPTAGRQETQYF. The chain employs TRBV5-5 and TRBJ2-5; the match to TRBD2 covers 7 bases. J gave up 1 base and V 0 bases, and 9 bases lay outside the gene matches. CDR1 SGHKS and CDR2 YYEKEE come from the germline V gene (reference sequence). The CDR3 has 17 residues. Full variable domain (rest looked up from reference TRBV5-5 and TRBJ2-5): DAGVTQSPTHLIKTRGQQVTLRCSPISGHKSVSWYQQVLGQGPQFIFQYYEKEERGRGNFPDRFSARQFPNYSSELNVNALLLGDSALYLCASSLGPTAGRQETQYFGPGTRLLVL.

This clonotype was seen more than once but under ten times. The chain couples TRBV11-2 to TRBJ2-7, with 13 bases fitting TRBD2. V lost 5 bases and J lost 3; bases outside the gene matches: 13. From germline, CDR1 is SGHAT and CDR2 FQNNGV. CDR3 length equals 18 residues. The CDR3 sequence: CASSRWGLAGFLDYEQYF. CDR3 DNA: TGTGCCAGCAGCCGATGGGGACTAGCGGGGTTTTTAGACTACGAGCAGTACTTC.

This clonotype showed up many times. The chain couples TRBV29-1 to TRBJ1-1, with TRBD1 as a possible D gene (6 bases). Germline V lookup: CDR1 SQVTM, CDR2 ANQGSEA. The CDR3 spans 11 residues. V lost 7 bases and J 4 bases, leaving 10 bases between the germline ends. The CDR3 region is CSGAGVTEAFF. CDR3 nucleotide sequence: TGCAGCGGTGCAGGGGTCACTGAAGCTTTCTTT.

This clonotype was observed a few times. The chain employs TRBV20-1 and TRBJ2-7; 7 positions agree with TRBD2. CDR3 length: 13 residues. Per the germline V gene, CDR1 is DFQATT and CDR2 is SNEGSKA (reference sequence). V lost 3 bases and J lost 4; bases outside the gene matches: 6. The CDR3: CSARPSSGYEQYF. The CDR3 DNA follows: TGCAGTGCTAGGCCTTCTAGCGGATACGAGCAGTACTTC.

This clonotype was counted only a few times. Relative to the germline gene, one junction end is altered; a read error may explain this. The rearrangement joins TRBV29-1 to TRBJ1-2, with D possibly matching TRBD1 (6 bases). CDR1 is SQVTM and CDR2 is ANQGSEA in the germline V gene. The CDR3 runs 15 residues. CDR3 in DNA: TGCAGCGTCCTACCCTTTACAGGGCCCAACTATGGCTACAACTTC. This translates into CSVLPFTGPNYGYNF.

Comment on this clonotype: A single base separates this from a much larger clone, so it may be a read error. The chain is built from TRBV5-1 and TRBJ2-3; D possibly corresponds to TRBD1 (6 bases). This CDR3 comprises 15 residues. V was pared by 0 bases and J by 4 bases, with 12 bases between. CDR1 and CDR2 (germline): SGHRS, YFSETQ. CDR3 sequence reads: CASSLDRVRSDTQYF. The CDR3, as DNA: TGCGCCAGCAGCTTGGACAGGGTTCGTTCAGATACGCAGTATTTT.

The chain uses TRBV18 and TRBJ2-7, with TRBD1 matching over 10 bases. The length of the CDR3 is 14 residues. CDR1 and CDR2 from the germline V gene are KGHSH and LQKENI. V trimming: 8 bases; J trimming: 6 bases; junction bases outside the gene matches: 10. The CDR3 is CASRPGQGTVEQYF. The CDR3 DNA is TGTGCCAGCCGGCCGGGACAGGGGACTGTCGAGCAGTACTTC.

This clonotype came up a few times. V usage is TRBV7-2 and J usage is TRBJ1-2; TRBD1 aligns across 7 bases. The CDR3 loop spans 17 amino acids. Germline V gene sequence: CDR1 SGHTA, CDR2 FQGNSA. J was trimmed by 2 bases and V by 5 bases; bases with no gene match: 14. The CDR3 bases are TGTGCCAGCAGCCCGGTAGCCGGAAGGGGGCGAAACTATGGCTACACCTTC. Amino acids: CASSPVAGRGRNYGYTF.

CDR3 amino acids: CASSYRKGFEQYF. The CDR3 DNA sequence: TGTGCCAGCAGTTACAGGAAGGGATTCGAGCAGTACTTC. This rearrangement joins TRBV6-5 to TRBJ2-7, with unresolved D. The CDR3 totals 13 residues. CDR1 and CDR2 from the germline V gene are MNHEY and SVGAGI. V lost 2 bases, J lost 6 bases, and 11 bases lay in between.

The chain recombines TRBV12-3 or TRBV12-4 with TRBJ2-3, with D possibly TRBD2 on 5 matching bases. The V and J ends lost 3 bases and 4 bases respectively, with 14 bases between them. This CDR3 has 15 amino acids. The CDR3 nucleotides are TGTGCCAGCAGTTTCAGTGCCGGGATGTCAGATACGCAGTATTTT. Residues: CASSFSAGMSDTQYF.

V and J are TRBV20-1 and TRBJ2-3; D possibly matches TRBD1 or TRBD2 (5 bases each). The V gene lost 1 base and the J gene lost 4 bases, with 9 bases spanning the gap. Germline CDR1 and CDR2: DFQATT and SNEGSKA (reference sequence). This CDR3 spans 13 amino acids. CDR3 nucleotides: TGCAGTGCTAGAGTCTTGGGGGCAGATACGCAGTATTTT. Translation gives CSARVLGADTQYF.

This clonotype was observed a few times. The rearrangement uses TRBV30 and TRBJ2-5; D may be TRBD1 or TRBD2 (5 bases each). The CDR3 consists of 14 residues. V was clipped by 2 bases and J by 5 bases, with 15 bases between them. Germline CDR1 is GTSNPN and CDR2 is SVGIG (reference sequence). The DNA of the CDR3 is TGTGCCTGGAGTAATGGGGGAATGATGGAGACCCAGTACTTC. Translation: CAWSNGGMMETQYF.

The chain links TRBV28 to TRBJ2-7; D is ambiguous. V was shortened by 5 bases and J by 3 bases, with 8 bases between the two germline ends. This CDR3 is 12 amino acids long. Germline CDR1 and CDR2: MDHEN and SYDVKM. As DNA, the CDR3 is TGTGCCAGCAGTGGTGGTTGCTACGAGCAGTACTTC. Amino acid sequence: CASSGGCYEQYF.

At least ten counts were recorded for this clonotype. This sequence joins TRBV29-1 and TRBJ2-1, with 8 bases identical to TRBD1. CDR1 is SQVTM and CDR2 is ANQGSEA in the germline V gene. Losses at the gene ends were 7 bases for V and 8 bases for J; bases not matched to a gene: 4. The length of the CDR3 is 11 residues. CDR3 in amino acids: CSAGQGDEQFF. CDR3 nucleotide sequence: TGCAGCGCCGGACAGGGAGATGAGCAGTTCTTC.

This clonotype was seen more than once but under ten times. The chain combines TRBV12-3 or TRBV12-4 with TRBJ1-2; D call uncertain. Trimming cost V 0 bases and J 0 bases, with 5 bases left between them. The length of the CDR3 is 14 residues. CDR3 in DNA: TGTGCCAGCAGTTTAGCAGGGTCTAACTATGGCTACACCTTC. Translation gives CASSLAGSNYGYTF.

This clonotype was recorded many times. The rearrangement joins TRBV29-1 to TRBJ1-1; D might be TRBD1 (6 bases). The CDR3 runs to 12 residues. Trimming pared 7 bases from V and 2 bases from J, leaving 11 bases between. The germline V gene encodes CDR1 SQVTM and CDR2 ANQGSEA. The CDR3 loop reads CSAGTTNTEAFF. The CDR3 DNA sequence: TGCAGCGCGGGGACAACCAACACTGAAGCTTTCTTT.